This T cell receptor (beta chain) was sequenced during a study of T cells expressing NK-cell markers. Study at large: Each TCR beta repertoire originated in sorted T cells that were CD3+CD56+NKG2C+, CD3+CD56+NKG2C- or CD3+CD56-NKG2C+. There were seven HCMV-seropositive donors and one seronegative donor among the eight sequenced.

From its re-call of the 5' RACE reads, TCRdb lists each CDR3 protein once, without DNA. This sample contains fewer than 400,000 distinct CDR3 sequences. Germline-derived CDR1 and CDR2 are SNHLY and FYNNEI. CDR3 length: 14 residues. The J gene is TRBJ2-7, the V gene TRBV2. This TCR was sampled from a woman in her 50s in good health. Input material: blood T cells: a sorted CD56 or NKG2C T cell subset, CD4+ or CD8+ T cells, or bulk PBMC T cells (not recorded which). The CDR3: CASSDIMASYEQYF.